This T cell receptor beta chain was observed in a study of shared clonotypes between healthy human individuals. On the study more broadly: CD4 naive and CD4 memory each took three plates per donor, while CD8 naive took two and CD8 memory one.

Measured with immunoSEQ multiplex PCR; TCRdb has only the in-frame clones, and not every one. The table has 650,000 to 700,000 clones, about 90% seen once; the top ten hold less than 40%. This clone was seen a single time. Sequencing was done on a sample of memory CD8+ T cells from PBMCs. Subset defined: CD45RO+ cells pooled with CCR7-negative TemRA cells. The source of this sequence is a man aged 18-30 years in good health. Some clones in this sample may be carry-over from other donors' samples.

CDR3 sequence: CASSFPLAGAHEQYF. In DNA, the CDR3 is TGTGCCAGCAGCTTCCCTTTAGCGGGAGCCCACGAGCAGTACTTC. This chain uses TRBV7-8 with TRBJ2-7, with 9 bases aligning to TRBD2. With V trimmed by 3 bases and J by 5 bases, 8 bases remained unmatched. This CDR3 region has 15 residues. The germline V gene has CDR1 SGHVS and CDR2 FQNEAQ.